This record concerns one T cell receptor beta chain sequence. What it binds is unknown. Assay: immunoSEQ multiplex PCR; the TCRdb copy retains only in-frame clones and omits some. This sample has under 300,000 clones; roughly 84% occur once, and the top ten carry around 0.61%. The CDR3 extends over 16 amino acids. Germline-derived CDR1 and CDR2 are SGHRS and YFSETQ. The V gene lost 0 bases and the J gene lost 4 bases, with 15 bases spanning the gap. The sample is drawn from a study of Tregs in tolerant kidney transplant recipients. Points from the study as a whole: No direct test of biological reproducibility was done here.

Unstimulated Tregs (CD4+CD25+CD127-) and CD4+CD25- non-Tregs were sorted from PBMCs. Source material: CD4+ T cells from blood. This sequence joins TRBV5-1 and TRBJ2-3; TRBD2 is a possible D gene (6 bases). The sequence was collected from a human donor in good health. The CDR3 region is CASSLAAGRYPDTQYF. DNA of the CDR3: TGCGCCAGCAGCTTGGCCGCGGGGAGATATCCAGATACGCAGTATTTT.